Each of the 20 T cell receptor beta chains below was sequenced from the same sample in a study of blood T cell repertoires in COVID-19. Profiled with immunoSEQ multiplex PCR; TCRdb holds only in-frame clones, not every one. The data contain under 250,000 clones, approximately 88% of them singletons. Sequenced material: PBMCs or T cells enriched from blood (not recorded which). Receptor source: a woman in her twenties or thirties who had been exposed to COVID-19.

The V and J genes are TRBV28 and TRBJ1-1; TRBD1 is a possible D gene (5 bases). The CDR3 has 14 amino acids. V was cut by 7 bases and J by 4 bases, with 16 bases left in between. The V gene's germline CDR1 is MDHEN and CDR2 SYDVKM. Here the CDR3 DNA reads TGTGCCAGCACCGTGACGGGGGTCGGCACTGAAGCTTTCTTT. Encoded protein: CASTVTGVGTEAFF.

The gene calls are TRBV2 and TRBJ1-5, with D unclear. Deletions cut 6 bases from V and 3 bases from J, with 9 bases between. The CDR3 consists of 13 residues. Germline CDR1 is SNHLY and CDR2 is FYNNEI. CDR3 sequence (DNA): TGTGCCAGCAGGGTAGACTACAATCAGCCCCAGCATTTT. This gives the protein CASRVDYNQPQHF. Supplemented by reference TRBV2 and TRBJ1-5, the full variable domain reads EPEVTQTPSHQVTQMGQEVILRCVPISNHLYFYWYRQILGQKVEFLVSFYNNEISEKSEIFDDQFSVERPDGSNFTLKIRSTKLEDSAMYFCASRVDYNQPQHFGDGTRLSIL.

V usage is TRBV7-9 and J usage is TRBJ2-1; D possibly corresponds to TRBD1 (5 bases). Trimming removed 1 base at V and 7 bases at J, with 8 bases between. CDR3 length: 13 amino acids. The germline gives CDR1 SEHNR, CDR2 FQNEAQ (reference sequence). The CDR3 is CASSLVPGNEQFF. In DNA form, the CDR3 reads TGTGCCAGCAGCTTAGTTCCAGGGAATGAGCAGTTCTTC.

In regard to this clone: A read error may account for a junction end that differs from germline. This chain uses TRBV6-5 with TRBJ1-2; a weak D match, TRBD1 (6 bases). Germline V gives CDR1 MNHEY, CDR2 SVGAGI. The CDR3 is 14 amino acids. The CDR3 nucleotides are TGTGCCAGCAGTGACTCTATGACAGGCAGGGGCTACACCTTC. This encodes CASSDSMTGRGYTF.

The J gene is TRBJ2-2, the V gene TRBV10-3, with unresolved D. Germline values: CDR1 ENHRY, CDR2 SYGVKD. CDR3 length: 12 amino acids. V was cut by 0 bases and J by 8 bases, with 4 bases left in between. The CDR3: CAISESLGELFF. The CDR3 nucleotides are TGTGCCATCAGTGAGTCTCTAGGGGAGCTGTTTTTT.

The chain links TRBV4-2 to TRBJ2-5; possible D gene TRBD2, 5 bases. CDR3 length: 15 residues. The V end was cut by 4 bases, the J end by 2 bases, with 14 bases between. The germline gives CDR1 LGHNA, CDR2 YNFKEQ. CDR3 sequence: CASSPAEGRQETQYF. DNA of the CDR3: TGTGCCAGCAGCCCCGCGGAAGGGAGACAAGAGACCCAGTACTTC.

The V and J genes are TRBV2 and TRBJ2-7; D is unresolved. Germline CDR1 is SNHLY and CDR2 is FYNNEI. Trimming cost V 7 bases and J 3 bases, with 13 bases left between them. CDR3 length: 13 amino acids. As DNA, the CDR3 is TGTGCCAGCAAGGTTGGAGAGAACTACGAGCAGTACTTC. As protein: CASKVGENYEQYF.

The chain combines TRBV2 with TRBJ1-1, with 8 bases fitting TRBD1. The length of the CDR3 is 15 residues. V shed 4 bases and J 8 bases; nucleotides not matched to a gene: 12. Germline-derived CDR1 and CDR2 are SNHLY and FYNNEI. CDR3 sequence (DNA): TGTGCCAGCAGTGGCAGGGGGCAAAGAGTTAGAGAAGCTTTCTTT. Its protein product is CASSGRGQRVREAFF.

This clone was picked up one time. The V gene is TRBV28, the J gene TRBJ1-1; D is possibly TRBD1 (6 bases). V dropped 2 bases and J dropped 4 bases, with 17 bases sitting between them. CDR1 and CDR2 from the germline V gene are MDHEN and SYDVKM. The CDR3 is made up of 16 amino acids. The chain's CDR3 is CASSLVRGQGLTEAFF. DNA of the CDR3: TGTGCCAGCAGTTTAGTACGAGGGCAGGGGCTCACTGAAGCTTTCTTT.

The V and J genes are TRBV6-5 and TRBJ2-3, with D possibly TRBD1 on 5 matching bases. Trimming shortened V by 5 bases and J by 5 bases, and 11 bases separated the two germline ends. Germline V lookup: CDR1 MNHEY, CDR2 SVGAGI. The CDR3 length is 13 residues. The CDR3 DNA sequence: TGTGCCAGCAGTAAGATAGGGGTAGATACGCAGTATTTT. Protein sequence: CASSKIGVDTQYF.

The rearrangement links TRBV9 to TRBJ2-3; 13 bases align to TRBD2. V lost 6 bases, J lost 8 bases, and 9 bases stayed unmatched. CDR1 is SGDLS, CDR2 YYNGEE, per germline. This CDR3 has 15 residues. The CDR3 DNA sequence: TGTGCCAGCACTGGACTAGCGGGAGAGCTAGGTACGCAGTATTTT. It yields the protein CASTGLAGELGTQYF.

This clone was seen only once. This chain links TRBV23-1 with TRBJ2-2, with TRBD2 matching 7 bases. TRBV23-1 falls under the ORF class, with uncertain function. With 4 bases clipped from V and 15 bases from J, the junction kept 14 bases outside the gene matches. The CDR3 extends over 14 amino acids. The DNA of the CDR3 is TGCGCCAGCAGTCCTCGGACTAGTTCCTGGGGGTTGTTTTTT. Its protein product is CASSPRTSSWGLFF.

A few counts support this clone. The chain couples TRBV19 to TRBJ1-2; 7 bases match TRBD1. Per the germline V gene, CDR1 is LNHDA and CDR2 is SQIVND (reference sequence). This CDR3 is built from 11 residues. With V trimmed by 7 bases and J by 8 bases, 4 bases remained unmatched. CDR3 protein: CASTAGGGYTF. The CDR3 DNA is TGTGCCAGTACCGCAGGGGGAGGCTACACCTTC.

The rearrangement uses TRBV28 and TRBJ2-2; 12 bases are a match to TRBD2. The CDR3 is 20 amino acids. V lost 0 bases to trimming and J lost 1 base; unmatched junction nucleotides: 9. The germline CDR1 and CDR2 sequences are MDHEN and SYDVKM. The CDR3 protein is CASSLWTSGRSELNTGELFF. In DNA, the CDR3 is TGTGCCAGCAGTTTATGGACTAGCGGGAGATCCGAACTGAACACCGGGGAGCTGTTTTTT.

V and J are TRBV7-6 and TRBJ2-3, with 9 bases aligning to TRBD2. Germline assignment: CDR1 SGHVS and CDR2 FNYEAQ. This CDR3 region has 16 residues. With V trimmed by 0 bases and J by 4 bases, 5 bases remained unmatched. The CDR3 reads CASSLAPAGGSDTQYF. The DNA of the CDR3 is TGTGCCAGCAGCTTAGCGCCAGCGGGAGGCTCAGATACGCAGTATTTT.

The chain employs TRBV11-2 and TRBJ2-7, with 7 nucleotides matching TRBD1. This CDR3 has 13 residues. V lost 3 bases to trimming and J lost 2 bases; unmatched junction nucleotides: 1. Germline loops: CDR1 SGHAT, CDR2 FQNNGV. CDR3 sequence: CASSLDRTYEQYF. The CDR3 DNA reads TGTGCCAGCAGCTTGGACAGGACCTACGAGCAGTACTTC. Using reference TRBV11-2 and TRBJ2-7 for the parts outside the CDR3, the full variable domain is EAGVAQSPRYKIIEKRQSVAFWCNPISGHATLYWYQQILGQGPKLLIQFQNNGVVDDSQLPKDRFSAERLKGVDSTLKIQPAKLEDSAVYLCASSLDRTYEQYFGPGTRLTVT.

This chain links TRBV30 with TRBJ2-7, with 7 bases matching TRBD1. After removal of 2 bases from V and 4 bases from J, the junction contained 8 bases not matched to a gene. The CDR3 runs 14 residues. The V gene's germline CDR1 is GTSNPN and CDR2 SVGIG (reference sequence). CDR3 in DNA: TGTGCCTGGAGTCAGACAGGGCGAGGTTACGAGCAGTACTTC. It encodes CAWSQTGRGYEQYF.

The CDR3, as DNA: TGTGCCAGCAGCCCGGACAGGAATGAGCAGTTCTTC. Residues: CASSPDRNEQFF. J is TRBJ2-1 and V is TRBV5-4, with TRBD1 matching over 7 bases. CDR3 length: 12 amino acids. The trim removed 4 bases at V and 7 bases at J, leaving 2 bases unmatched. Germline V CDR1 and CDR2: SGHNT, YYREEE (reference sequence).

This clone has only one observation. The chain has TRBV29-1 and TRBJ2-3; perhaps TRBD2 as D (6 bases). CDR3 size: 14 residues. Germline V gives CDR1 SQVTM, CDR2 ANQGSEA. Trimming took off 4 bases at V and 3 bases at J, with 14 bases between the two ends. CDR3 bases: TGCAGCGTTGTGGGGGGAGATGGAACAGATACGCAGTATTTT. It codes for CSVVGGDGTDTQYF.

The V call is TRBV2, the J call TRBJ2-5, with D perhaps TRBD1 (5 bases). This CDR3 contains 18 residues. CDR1 is SNHLY, CDR2 FYNNEI, per germline. The germline V and J ends were trimmed by 5 bases and 5 bases, with 27 bases remaining between them. CDR3 residues: CASSPPTGLGVGWETQYF. CDR3 DNA sequence: TGTGCCAGCAGTCCCCCGACCGGGTTAGGGGTTGGGTGGGAGACCCAGTACTTC. Full variable domain (remainder filled in from reference TRBV2 and TRBJ2-5): EPEVTQTPSHQVTQMGQEVILRCVPISNHLYFYWYRQILGQKVEFLVSFYNNEISEKSEIFDDQFSVERPDGSNFTLKIRSTKLEDSAMYFCASSPPTGLGVGWETQYFGPGTRLLVL.